This T cell receptor beta chain was retrieved from a study of T-cell reconstitution after alpha-beta-depleted transplantation in children (dated by TCRdb to about 2016). Regarding the research as a whole: The study quantitatively tracked T-cell immune reconstitution after TCRalphabeta/CD19-depleted allogeneic hematopoietic cell transplantation in children using TCR repertoire profiling.

General findings and caveats noted by the study authors: In some patients, high TCRbeta diversity at day 60 was attributed to recipient T cells and intrathymic progenitors that had survived conditioning. About two months after transplant, the apparently early recovery of alphabetaT-cell counts reportedly depended on just several hundred clones that had expanded rapidly and came from non-depleted graft cells. Hyperexpanded clone frequencies declined over subsequent months; after one year, T-cell counts and TCRbeta diversity were mostly attributed to newly produced T cells.

The germline V gene encodes CDR1 SEHNR and CDR2 FQNEAQ (reference sequence). From the cysteine up to the phenylalanine, the CDR3 has a length of 11 residues. This entry keeps only the CDR3 DNA: 33 bases, framed from base 1. V gives up 8 bases and J gives up 6 bases, and the segment between their germline ends measures 10 bases. In its sample, this clonotype was seen a few times. The specificity of this receptor is unknown. One base away there is no much larger clone; base qualities are not given. The receptor library was made with PCR. TCRdb lists the instrument as Illumina HiSeq 2500. TCR libraries were prepared with molecular barcoding, using unique molecular identifiers to normalize TCRbeta repertoire quantification. In TCRdb, the public reads were trimmed at Q25 with fastp and aligned with MiXCR, with productive beta chains retained. Rows are unified per CDR3 protein, each entry keeping the most common DNA and genes. The sample has around 90,000 distinct CDR3 sequences on record, less than 20% of them singletons. The ten largest make up about 20% of the sample.

The sample's treatment or condition label is to be understood as: allogeneic hematopoietic cell transplantation with graft depleted of TCRalphabeta T cells and CD19 B cells. The children who served as transplant recipients had been given grafts of TCRalphabeta/CD19-depleted allogeneic hematopoietic cells. The chain joins TRBV7-9 to TRBJ1-2; no D gene is confidently identified. The sequence was obtained from a male patient between 2 and 9 years old who had a stem cell transplant for acute lymphoblastic leukemia, so the T cells may come from the graft donor. The sample was PBMCs, mostly from graft donor cells, taken 180 days after TCRalphabeta/CD19-depleted stem cell transplant. Here the CDR3 is given as CASYTKDGYTF. The nucleotide sequence is TGTGCCAGCTACACAAAGGATGGCTACACCTTC.